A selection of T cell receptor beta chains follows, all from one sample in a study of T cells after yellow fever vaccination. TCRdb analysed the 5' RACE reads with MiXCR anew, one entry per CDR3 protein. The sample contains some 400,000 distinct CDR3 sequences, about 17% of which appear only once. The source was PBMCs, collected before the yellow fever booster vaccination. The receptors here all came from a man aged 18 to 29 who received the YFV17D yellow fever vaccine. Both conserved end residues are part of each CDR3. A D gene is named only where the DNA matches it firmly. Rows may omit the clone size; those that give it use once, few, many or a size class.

CDR3aa: CASSADRFLGNEQFF; CDR3nt: TGTGCCAGCAGCGCCGACAGGTTTTTGGGCAATGAGCAGTTCTTC; abundance: few; d_gene: .; j_gene: TRBJ2-1; v_gene: TRBV9
CDR3aa: CSARSGYNEQFF; CDR3nt: TGCAGTGCTAGATCCGGATACAATGAGCAGTTCTTC; abundance: .; d_gene: .; j_gene: TRBJ2-1; v_gene: TRBV20-1
CDR3aa: CASSQVQNRLNGKLFF; CDR3nt: TGCGCCAGCAGCCAAGTTCAAAACAGATTAAATGGAAAACTGTTTTTT; abundance: few; d_gene: .; j_gene: TRBJ1-4; v_gene: TRBV4-1
CDR3aa: CASSFGPGQTSYNEQFF; CDR3nt: TGTGCCAGCAGCTTTGGCCCGGGACAGACTTCCTACAATGAGCAGTTCTTC; abundance: few; d_gene: TRBD1; j_gene: TRBJ2-1; v_gene: TRBV7-2
CDR3aa: CASRAGTGASGELFF; CDR3nt: TGCGCCAGCAGGGCCGGGACAGGGGCGTCCGGGGAGCTGTTTTTT; abundance: .; d_gene: TRBD1; j_gene: TRBJ2-2; v_gene: TRBV5-1
CDR3aa: CASSLAGGPDVTF; CDR3nt: TGTGCCAGCAGCTTGGCCGGTGGACCCGACGTCACCTTC; abundance: .; d_gene: .; j_gene: TRBJ1-2; v_gene: TRBV5-4
CDR3aa: CASSPTPGTDLSQFF; CDR3nt: TGTGCCAGCAGCCCAACCCCCGGGACAGACCTTTCCCAGTTCTTC; abundance: few; d_gene: TRBD1; j_gene: TRBJ2-1; v_gene: TRBV5-5
CDR3aa: CASSSNMGSADTQYF; CDR3nt: TGTGCCAGCAGCTCTAATATGGGGAGCGCAGATACGCAGTATTTT; abundance: .; d_gene: .; j_gene: TRBJ2-3; v_gene: TRBV7-3
CDR3aa: CASNDRVANEKLFF; CDR3nt: TGTGCCAGCAACGACAGGGTGGCTAATGAAAAACTGTTTTTT; abundance: .; d_gene: TRBD1; j_gene: TRBJ1-4; v_gene: TRBV6-6
CDR3aa: CAISRDFQETQYF; CDR3nt: TGTGCCATCAGCCGGGACTTCCAAGAGACCCAGTACTTC; abundance: few; d_gene: .; j_gene: TRBJ2-5; v_gene: TRBV10-3
CDR3aa: CASSVGLSHNEQFF; CDR3nt: TGTGCCAGCAGTGTGGGACTCTCCCACAATGAGCAGTTCTTC; abundance: many; d_gene: .; j_gene: TRBJ2-1; v_gene: TRBV12-3/TRBV12-4
CDR3aa: CASSLTGGEGEAFF; CDR3nt: TGTGCCAGCAGCCTAACAGGGGGCGAGGGTGAAGCTTTCTTT; abundance: many; d_gene: TRBD1; j_gene: TRBJ1-1; v_gene: TRBV7-9
CDR3aa: CASTIDPLGYTF; CDR3nt: TGTGCCAGCACCATCGACCCCCTGGGCTACACCTTC; abundance: few; d_gene: .; j_gene: TRBJ1-2; v_gene: TRBV12-3/TRBV12-4
CDR3aa: CASSRQAGSQETQYF; CDR3nt: TGTGCCAGCAGCCGCCAAGCGGGGAGCCAAGAGACCCAGTACTTC; abundance: few; d_gene: TRBD2; j_gene: TRBJ2-5; v_gene: TRBV7-2
CDR3aa: CASSGGLRLASTDTQYF; CDR3nt: TGTGCCAGCAGCGGGGGGTTGCGGCTAGCTAGCACAGATACGCAGTATTTT; abundance: few; d_gene: .; j_gene: TRBJ2-3; v_gene: TRBV9
CDR3aa: CASSVETGGIPFF; CDR3nt: TGTGCCAGCAGCGTAGAGACAGGGGGCATACCTTTCTTT; abundance: .; d_gene: TRBD1; j_gene: TRBJ1-1; v_gene: TRBV7-9